Listed below are T cell receptor beta chains from one sample, sequenced in a study of T-cell memory formation after mild COVID-19. TCRdb ran MiXCR on the 5' RACE reads and lists one entry per CDR3 protein. This sample carries roughly 510,000 distinct CDR3 sequences, roughly 17% of them seen once, and the ten largest clones take roughly 8.2%. The material sequenced was PBMCs or a T cell subset sorted from them (not recorded which). Source of these receptors: an adult woman who had mild COVID-19 (a few samples of this study predate the infection). Cell type and time point are not known. CDR3s include the opening cysteine and the closing phenylalanine or tryptophan. The order of the fields is V gene, CDR3 length, clone size, D gene, J gene, CDR3 protein, CDR3 DNA. A D gene is named only where the DNA matches it firmly. Rows give clone size only sometimes, using once, few, many, or a class for an expanded clone.

TRBV24-1	14	.	TRBD1	TRBJ2-1	CATSDRTGGHEQFF	TGTGCCACCAGTGACCGGACAGGGGGCCATGAGCAGTTCTTC
TRBV7-8	14	few	.	TRBJ2-1	CASSHTGAGREQFF	TGTGCCAGCAGCCACACGGGGGCCGGTCGGGAGCAGTTCTTC
TRBV12-3/TRBV12-4	15	few	TRBD2	TRBJ2-5	CASRPSGGNQETQYF	TGTGCCAGCAGGCCTAGCGGGGGGAACCAAGAGACCCAGTACTTC
TRBV19	13	once	.	TRBJ1-2	CASAPGVPYGYTF	TGTGCCAGTGCCCCGGGGGTTCCCTATGGCTACACCTTC
TRBV7-9	12	.	.	TRBJ1-1	CASSSSGWEAFF	TGTGCCAGCAGCTCCAGTGGGTGGGAAGCTTTCTTT
TRBV9	15	few	.	TRBJ2-1	CASSVDSITYNEQFF	TGTGCCAGCAGCGTCGACTCTATAACCTACAATGAGCAGTTCTTC
TRBV6-6	14	.	TRBD1	TRBJ2-1	CASRPQGARDEQFF	TGTGCCAGCAGACCACAGGGGGCGCGCGATGAGCAGTTCTTC
TRBV28	14	few	TRBD1	TRBJ2-7	CASSFGTGQYEQYF	TGTGCCAGCAGTTTCGGGACAGGGCAATACGAGCAGTACTTC
TRBV29-1	13	.	.	TRBJ2-7	CSVAPRLSYEQYF	TGCAGCGTTGCCCCGCGCCTGTCCTACGAGCAGTACTTC
TRBV7-9	15	few	TRBD1	TRBJ2-3	CASRGDRGSTDTQYF	TGTGCCAGCAGGGGGGACAGGGGCAGCACAGATACGCAGTATTTT
TRBV7-9	15	few	TRBD2	TRBJ2-7	CASSLVSGTGVEQYF	TGTGCCAGCAGCTTAGTTAGCGGGACGGGTGTGGAGCAGTACTTC
TRBV20-1	12	.	.	TRBJ2-7	CSARVDNYEQYF	TGCAGTGCTAGGGTCGATAACTACGAGCAGTACTTC
TRBV5-1	14	.	.	TRBJ2-3	CASSLAEVTDTQYF	TGCGCCAGCAGCTTGGCCGAGGTAACAGATACGCAGTATTTT
TRBV5-1	17	few	.	TRBJ1-6	CASSSDGLQSYNSPLHF	TGCGCCAGCAGCTCCGACGGGTTGCAATCCTATAATTCACCCCTCCACTTT
TRBV7-2	15	.	TRBD2	TRBJ2-7	CASSRGGLASYEQYF	TGTGCCAGCAGCCGAGGGGGACTAGCGAGCTACGAGCAGTACTTC
TRBV5-1	15	few	TRBD2	TRBJ2-1	CASSLSSGGHNEQFF	TGCGCCAGCAGCTTATCTAGCGGGGGTCACAATGAGCAGTTCTTC
TRBV6-4	15	.	.	TRBJ2-3	CASSDSTSSTDTQYF	TGTGCCAGCAGTGACTCGACTTCTAGCACAGATACGCAGTATTTT
TRBV4-1	13	few	TRBD1	TRBJ2-3	CASSRGRIDTQYF	TGCGCCAGCAGCAGGGGGCGCATAGATACGCAGTATTTT
TRBV24-1	17	many	.	TRBJ1-5	CATSDSGRGIGNQPQHF	TGTGCCACCAGTGATAGTGGCAGGGGTATAGGCAATCAGCCCCAGCATTTT
TRBV15	13	.	.	TRBJ2-3	CATSREATDTQYF	TGTGCCACCAGCAGAGAGGCCACAGATACGCAGTATTTT
TRBV5-1	17	once	TRBD2	TRBJ2-7	CASSRRVYGGAPYEQYF	TGCGCCAGCAGCCGTCGAGTTTACGGGGGGGCCCCCTACGAGCAGTACTTC
TRBV7-2	14	few	TRBD1	TRBJ1-1	CASSRRTGYTEAFF	TGTGCCAGCAGCCGGAGGACAGGGTACACTGAAGCTTTCTTT
TRBV5-1	18	.	TRBD1	TRBJ1-2	CASSLAEGQGARSYGYTF	TGCGCCAGCAGCTTGGCCGAGGGACAGGGCGCGCGGTCCTATGGCTACACCTTC
TRBV11-2	14	.	.	TRBJ2-1	CASSPQPANNEQFF	TGTGCCAGCAGTCCTCAACCCGCTAACAATGAGCAGTTCTTC
TRBV7-2	15	few	TRBD1	TRBJ2-7	CASSRKTGGIDEQYF	TGTGCCAGCAGCCGGAAGACAGGGGGCATCGACGAGCAGTACTTC
TRBV6-5	13	few	.	TRBJ2-3	CASSYSVGDTQYF	TGTGCCAGCAGTTACTCGGTGGGAGATACGCAGTATTTT
TRBV3-1	15	.	TRBD1	TRBJ2-5	CASTPRDREAETQYF	TGTGCCAGCACCCCTCGGGACAGGGAAGCGGAGACCCAGTACTTC
TRBV7-2	13	.	.	TRBJ1-2	CASSSDGASGYTF	TGTGCCAGCAGCTCAGATGGGGCCTCTGGCTACACCTTC
TRBV29-1	17	few	.	TRBJ2-1	CSVVGFDRDQRRVEQFF	TGCAGCGTTGTGGGGTTTGATCGGGACCAGCGACGGGTTGAGCAGTTCTTC
TRBV4-1	16	.	.	TRBJ2-1	CASSQFRDPTYNEQFF	TGCGCCAGCAGCCAATTTAGGGACCCAACTTACAATGAGCAGTTCTTC
TRBV30	13	.	TRBD1	TRBJ1-1	CAWSRTGGTEAFF	TGTGCCTGGAGTAGGACAGGGGGCACTGAAGCTTTCTTT
TRBV5-5	15	.	.	TRBJ2-1	CASSFRTSQGGEQFF	TGTGCCAGCAGCTTCCGGACTAGCCAGGGGGGTGAGCAGTTCTTC
TRBV9	14	few	.	TRBJ2-4	CASSGGRGGNIQYF	TGTGCCAGCAGCGGGGGTCGGGGTGGAAACATTCAGTACTTC
TRBV12-3/TRBV12-4	13	.	.	TRBJ1-1	CASSLKRNTEAFF	TGTGCCAGCAGTTTAAAGAGGAACACTGAAGCTTTCTTT
TRBV7-9	15	.	TRBD2	TRBJ2-7	CASSSGLAENYEQYF	TGTGCCAGCAGCTCGGGACTAGCGGAAAACTACGAGCAGTACTTC
TRBV20-1	16	few	.	TRBJ2-4	CSARGQETLRENIQYF	TGCAGTGCTAGAGGACAGGAAACTTTAAGGGAAAACATTCAGTACTTC
TRBV12-3/TRBV12-4	18	few	.	TRBJ2-5	CASSYGGLRVEYQETQYF	TGTGCCAGCAGTTATGGGGGACTTCGGGTTGAGTACCAAGAGACCCAGTACTTC
TRBV24-1	15	.	TRBD2	TRBJ2-1	CATSDRGGSYNEQFF	TGTGCCACCAGTGATCGCGGGGGCTCCTACAATGAGCAGTTCTTC
TRBV5-5	16	.	TRBD2	TRBJ2-5	CASSLGSSGGAKTQYF	TGTGCCAGCAGCTTGGGATCTAGCGGGGGGGCAAAGACCCAGTACTTC
TRBV12-3/TRBV12-4	15	few	TRBD1	TRBJ2-2	CASRRQGANTGELFF	TGTGCCAGCAGGAGACAGGGGGCGAACACCGGGGAGCTGTTTTTT
TRBV10-3	14	.	.	TRBJ1-1	CAISETGWVTEAFF	TGTGCCATCAGTGAGACCGGCTGGGTCACTGAAGCTTTCTTT
TRBV5-4	11	.	.	TRBJ2-1	CASSWLDEQFF	TGTGCCAGCAGCTGGCTCGATGAGCAGTTCTTC
TRBV7-6	16	.	TRBD1	TRBJ2-7	CASSFSGQGRTYEQYF	TGTGCCAGCAGCTTTTCAGGACAGGGGAGGACCTACGAGCAGTACTTC
TRBV6-5	16	few	.	TRBJ2-2	CASSYGATRGTGELFF	TGTGCCAGCAGTTACGGGGCAACGAGAGGCACCGGGGAGCTGTTTTTT
TRBV5-6	18	.	TRBD2	TRBJ2-1	CASTKPLAGGPVGDEQFF	TGTGCCAGCACCAAACCCCTAGCGGGAGGCCCCGTGGGTGATGAGCAGTTCTTC
TRBV10-3	15	few	.	TRBJ2-6	CAISESWSGANVLTF	TGTGCCATCAGTGAGTCTTGGTCGGGGGCCAACGTCCTGACTTTC
TRBV9	16	few	.	TRBJ2-1	CASSGLGRIDYNEQFF	TGTGCCAGCAGCGGACTGGGGCGTATAGATTACAATGAGCAGTTCTTC
TRBV24-1	14	few	TRBD2	TRBJ2-7	CATSSRTSRYEQYF	TGTGCCACCTCTAGCAGGACTAGCAGGTACGAGCAGTACTTC
TRBV29-1	13	.	.	TRBJ1-1	CSVDRGGGTEAFF	TGCAGCGTGGACAGAGGGGGAGGCACTGAAGCTTTCTTT
TRBV10-3	14	few	TRBD1	TRBJ2-1	CAITLTGTYNEQFF	TGTGCCATCACCTTGACAGGGACCTACAATGAGCAGTTCTTC
TRBV3-1	14	few	.	TRBJ2-3	CASSQEPPDDTQYF	TGTGCCAGCAGCCAAGAACCCCCCGACGATACGCAGTATTTT
TRBV28	16	.	TRBD1	TRBJ1-1	CATTTGATGVDTEAFF	TGTGCCACCACCACCGGGGCGACAGGGGTTGACACTGAAGCTTTCTTT
TRBV14	17	.	TRBD1	TRBJ2-3	CASSPHRGTGTPDTQYF	TGTGCCAGCAGCCCCCACCGCGGGACAGGGACGCCAGATACGCAGTATTTT